This T cell receptor beta chain is drawn from a study of regulatory T cells in long-lasting Graves disease. Study-level results: With a small sample size, accuracy may have been reduced.

CDR3 regions were amplified by Arm-PCR using iRepertoire HTBI primers to build TCR beta libraries. TCRdb recomputed calls from the multiplex PCR reads with MiXCR, one row per CDR3 protein. The sample contains 350,000 to 450,000 distinct CDR3 sequences, less than 25% of which appear only once. Germline loops: CDR1 LNHDA, CDR2 SQIVND (reference sequence). The CDR3 runs to 16 residues. The trim removed 7 bases at V and 0 bases at J, leaving 9 bases unmatched. Time point in this sample: persistent/refractory GD, antithyroid drugs over 5 years with positive TRAb. PBMC RNA was the source of the TCR library. An endocrinology unit in Xi'an, China, supplied the patients. A remark on this clonotype: Its antigen is as yet unknown.

This chain joins TRBV19 and TRBJ1-3; 7 nucleotides line up with TRBD1. The sequence came from a female donor with Graves disease. The sample here was peripheral blood mononuclear cells (PBMCs), taken when the disease was refractory, from a patient treated with antithyroid drugs. DNA of the CDR3: TGTGCCAGTAAGGCCATCCAGGGGGACTCTGGAAACACCATATATTTT. It encodes CASKAIQGDSGNTIYF.